This T cell receptor (beta chain) appears in the sequencing data of a study of T-cell memory formation after mild COVID-19. Study information: Largely, the TCR clusters proved donor specific. Study-wide results and limits: In second-wave clones peaking day 37, SARS-CoV-2 specificity remained unconfirmed.

CDR3 length: 14 amino acids. Trimming took off 3 bases at V and 0 bases at J, with 8 bases between the two ends. Germline CDR1 reads LNHDA; CDR2 reads SQIVND (reference sequence). Concerning this clonotype: As yet, its antigen is unknown.

With constant-segment primers, 5'RACE yielded cDNA libraries of TCR alpha and TCR beta that carried sample barcodes and UMIs. One entry per CDR3 protein, called by TCRdb with MiXCR from the 5' RACE reads. The sample shows roughly 160,000 distinct CDR3 sequences, 11% of them seen only once. This clonotype was obtained from a man aged 18 to 29 who had mild COVID-19 (a few samples of this study predate the infection). Cell type and time point are not known. Source material: PBMCs or a T cell subset sorted from them (not recorded which). The chain uses TRBV19 and TRBJ1-2; D ambiguous. As DNA, the CDR3 is TGTGCCAGTAGTATTTTGCGAGCTAACTATGGCTACACCTTC. The encoded protein is CASSILRANYGYTF.